Listed below are T cell receptor beta chains from one sample, sequenced in a study of OX40 agonist ivuxolimab in advanced cancers. The table came from immunoSEQ multiplex PCR; TCRdb's copy has only in-frame clones and leaves some out. The sample includes roughly 41,000 clones, 82% of them seen just once. The source material was CD4+ or CD8+ T cells sorted from blood, sampled in a trial of the OX40 agonist ivuxolimab. These receptors all come from an adult with an advanced solid tumor such as melanoma, head and neck, liver or kidney cancer. The CDR3 runs from the conserved cysteine through the conserved F or W. The order of the fields is V gene, clone size, D gene, J gene, CDR3 DNA, CDR3 protein. A D gene is named only where the DNA matches it firmly. Clone sizes are given selectively: once, few, many, or a class where the clone is expanded.

v_call: TRBV30
clone_size: NA
d_call: NA
j_call: TRBJ1-5
cdr3_nt: TGTGCCTGGAGTGAACAGGGATATCAGCCCCAGCATTTT
cdr3_aa: CAWSEQGYQPQHF

v_call: TRBV6-1
clone_size: once
d_call: NA
j_call: TRBJ1-4
cdr3_nt: TGTGCCAGCAGTGAAATCCCGTGGGGGGCGGGGGAAAAACTGTTTTTT
cdr3_aa: CASSEIPWGAGEKLFF

v_call: TRBV11-2
clone_size: NA
d_call: NA
j_call: TRBJ1-1
cdr3_nt: TGTGCCAGCAGCCGAGACGGGCCGGAAGCTTTCTTT
cdr3_aa: CASSRDGPEAFF

v_call: TRBV2
clone_size: once
d_call: NA
j_call: TRBJ2-5
cdr3_nt: TGTGCCAGCAGTGTGTATGGCACATTGGGGGAGACCCAGTACTTC
cdr3_aa: CASSVYGTLGETQYF

v_call: TRBV7-2
clone_size: NA
d_call: NA
j_call: TRBJ1-2
cdr3_nt: TGTGCCAGCAGCTTATATAACTATGGCTACACCTTC
cdr3_aa: CASSLYNYGYTF

v_call: TRBV9
clone_size: NA
d_call: NA
j_call: TRBJ2-7
cdr3_nt: TGTGCCAGCAGCGTAGAACAGGGAAGCGAGCAGTACTTC
cdr3_aa: CASSVEQGSEQYF

v_call: TRBV2
clone_size: NA
d_call: NA
j_call: TRBJ2-3
cdr3_nt: TGTGCCAGCAGAAGAGGGACGAACAGCGGCACAGATACGCAGTATTTT
cdr3_aa: CASRRGTNSGTDTQYF

v_call: TRBV4-2
clone_size: once
d_call: TRBD1
j_call: TRBJ1-5
cdr3_nt: TGTGCCAGCAGCCAAAAGACAGGGACGGGGAATCAGCCCCAGCATTTT
cdr3_aa: CASSQKTGTGNQPQHF

v_call: TRBV7-2
clone_size: NA
d_call: TRBD1
j_call: TRBJ2-1
cdr3_nt: TGTGCCAGCAGCCCGGAGACAGGGTCCGATGAGCAGTTCTTC
cdr3_aa: CASSPETGSDEQFF

v_call: TRBV19
clone_size: NA
d_call: NA
j_call: TRBJ2-2
cdr3_nt: TGTGCCAGTAGTACAATACAGGACACCGGGGAGCTGTTTTTT
cdr3_aa: CASSTIQDTGELFF

v_call: TRBV19
clone_size: NA
d_call: NA
j_call: TRBJ2-7
cdr3_nt: TGTGCCAGTAGTCCTCGCCTGGGGGAGCAGTACTTC
cdr3_aa: CASSPRLGEQYF

v_call: TRBV21-1
clone_size: NA
d_call: NA
j_call: TRBJ2-4
cdr3_nt: TGTGCCAGCAGCAAGTTGAGGGTCCTAGCCAAAAACATTCAGTACTTC
cdr3_aa: CASSKLRVLAKNIQYF

v_call: TRBV18
clone_size: NA
d_call: TRBD1
j_call: TRBJ1-1
cdr3_nt: TGTGCCAGCTCACCAGTTTCAGGGGGATGGATTCCTGAAGCTTTCTTT
cdr3_aa: CASSPVSGGWIPEAFF

v_call: TRBV6-1
clone_size: once
d_call: NA
j_call: TRBJ1-5
cdr3_nt: TGTGCCAGCAGTGATGGGATCGGGAATAGCAATCAGCCCCAGCATTTT
cdr3_aa: CASSDGIGNSNQPQHF

v_call: TRBV7-8
clone_size: NA
d_call: NA
j_call: TRBJ1-5
cdr3_nt: TGTGCCAGCAGCTTAGCGGGAGGGACCTATAGCAATCAGCCCCAGCATTTT
cdr3_aa: CASSLAGGTYSNQPQHF

v_call: TRBV7-9
clone_size: few
d_call: NA
j_call: TRBJ1-2
cdr3_nt: TGTGCCAGCAGCCCCACCGGGACTGTTAACTATGGCTACACCTTC
cdr3_aa: CASSPTGTVNYGYTF

v_call: TRBV10-3
clone_size: NA
d_call: TRBD2
j_call: TRBJ2-3
cdr3_nt: TGTGCCATCAGTGGGGGCGGGGGGCGGCCCTCGCAGTATTTT
cdr3_aa: CAISGGGGRPSQYF

v_call: TRBV9
clone_size: NA
d_call: TRBD1
j_call: TRBJ2-4
cdr3_nt: TGTGCCAGCAGCGTAGACCCGGGACAGGGAGCCAAAAACATTCAGTACTTC
cdr3_aa: CASSVDPGQGAKNIQYF

v_call: TRBV19
clone_size: NA
d_call: NA
j_call: TRBJ1-3
cdr3_nt: TGTGCCAGTAGTTACGACTCTGGAAACACCATATATTTT
cdr3_aa: CASSYDSGNTIYF

v_call: TRBV6-5
clone_size: NA
d_call: NA
j_call: TRBJ2-3
cdr3_nt: TGTGCCAGCAGGTCAGGGGGGCCAGTAACAGATACGCAGTATTTT
cdr3_aa: CASRSGGPVTDTQYF

v_call: TRBV19
clone_size: NA
d_call: NA
j_call: TRBJ2-7
cdr3_nt: TGTGCCAGTAGTCGCCGAGGGGGGCTCTACGAGCAGTACTTC
cdr3_aa: CASSRRGGLYEQYF

v_call: TRBV4-3
clone_size: few
d_call: NA
j_call: TRBJ1-5
cdr3_nt: TGCGCCAGCAGCCAAGACAGGGGTGGGCAGCCCCAGCATTTT
cdr3_aa: CASSQDRGGQPQHF

v_call: TRBV6-1
clone_size: NA
d_call: TRBD1
j_call: TRBJ2-3
cdr3_nt: TGTGCCAGCAGTGGGTCCTTGGGACAGGGGGCGACGGGGGGACAGTATTTT
cdr3_aa: CASSGSLGQGATGGQYF

v_call: TRBV15
clone_size: NA
d_call: NA
j_call: TRBJ2-1
cdr3_nt: TGTGCCACCAGCAGCCCTTGGGGGCGCAATGAGCAGTTCTTC
cdr3_aa: CATSSPWGRNEQFF

v_call: TRBV4-1
clone_size: NA
d_call: TRBD2
j_call: TRBJ2-3
cdr3_nt: TGCGCCAGCAGCCAAGATCACGGGGGGGAGAACACAGATACGCAGTATTTT
cdr3_aa: CASSQDHGGENTDTQYF

v_call: TRBV18
clone_size: NA
d_call: NA
j_call: TRBJ2-1
cdr3_nt: TGTGCCAGCTCACCTCGGGGACTGTTGAATGAGCAGTTCTTC
cdr3_aa: CASSPRGLLNEQFF

v_call: TRBV29-1
clone_size: NA
d_call: NA
j_call: TRBJ1-1
cdr3_nt: TGCAGTGGACGTAACACTGAAGCTTTCTTT
cdr3_aa: CSGRNTEAFF

v_call: TRBV10-3
clone_size: NA
d_call: TRBD2
j_call: TRBJ2-3
cdr3_nt: TGTGCCTCTCTAGCGGGGGAGTCAGATACGCAGTATTTT
cdr3_aa: CASLAGESDTQYF

v_call: TRBV6-5
clone_size: once
d_call: NA
j_call: TRBJ1-4
cdr3_nt: TGCGCTTCGAGGGGAACAGGGAATGAAAAACTGTTTTTT
cdr3_aa: CASRGTGNEKLFF

v_call: TRBV27
clone_size: NA
d_call: TRBD1
j_call: TRBJ1-5
cdr3_nt: TGTGCCAGCAGTCCCGTTGAGGGGGCGAAGGGCAATCAGCCCCAGCATTTT
cdr3_aa: CASSPVEGAKGNQPQHF

v_call: TRBV15
clone_size: few
d_call: NA
j_call: TRBJ1-5
cdr3_nt: TGTGCCACCAGCAGAGATAAGGGGTTTAATCAGCCCCAGCATTTT
cdr3_aa: CATSRDKGFNQPQHF

v_call: TRBV5-1
clone_size: NA
d_call: NA
j_call: TRBJ1-2
cdr3_nt: TGCGCCAGCAGCGAAAACTATGGCTACACCTTC
cdr3_aa: CASSENYGYTF

v_call: TRBV13
clone_size: NA
d_call: TRBD1
j_call: TRBJ1-2
cdr3_nt: TGTGCCAGCAGCTTAAGGAGACAGGGGAGTGGCTACACCTTC
cdr3_aa: CASSLRRQGSGYTF

v_call: TRBV19
clone_size: NA
d_call: NA
j_call: TRBJ1-2
cdr3_nt: TGTGCCAGTAGTATTTCGGGAAGGGGCTACACCTTC
cdr3_aa: CASSISGRGYTF

v_call: TRBV21-1
clone_size: NA
d_call: NA
j_call: TRBJ1-3
cdr3_nt: TGTGCCAGCAGCAAAGGTCTCAGAGGACAGGGATCAAGAAACACCATATATTTT
cdr3_aa: CASSKGLRGQGSRNTIYF